The clone carrying this T cell receptor beta chain occurred a few times. CDR3 length: 15 residues. Trimming took 4 bases from V and 2 from J, leaving 15 bases between them. Germline assignment: CDR1 MGHDK and CDR2 SYGVNS. This entry comes from a study of control samples from healthy donors and cancer patients. Here immunoSEQ multiplex PCR was the method, and the copy in TCRdb shows in-frame clones only, minus some. The sample yields around 130,000 clones, roughly 88% seen once. The material sequenced was blood. J is TRBJ2-7 and V is TRBV25-1; D unresolved. This sequence originates from a man aged 50 or older in good health. CDR3 region: CASSAFEHLPYEQYF. The CDR3 DNA reads as TGTGCCAGCAGTGCCTTTGAACATCTGCCCTACGAGCAGTACTTC.